The 30 T cell receptor beta chains reported below all come from one sample, sequenced in a study of cytomegalovirus exposure and HLA in healthy donors. PCR amplification relied on 60 Vbeta primers (plus 13 Jbeta primers). Profiling relied on immunoSEQ multiplex PCR, and the TCRdb table lists in-frame clones only, not all of them. Of roughly 120,000 clones in the sample, roughly 80% were seen once. The sequenced material came from PBMCs. The receptors here all came from a man aged 45 to 65 in good health and CMV-seropositive.

The genes are TRBV6-1 and TRBJ1-1, with unresolved D. Germline V CDR1 and CDR2: MNHNS, SASEGT. V was pared by 4 bases and J by 1 base, with 4 bases between. CDR3 length: 12 residues. The CDR3 is CASSAGNTEAFF. For the CDR3, the DNA is TGTGCCAGCAGTGCAGGGAACACTGAAGCTTTCTTT.

V gene TRBV5-1 combines with J gene TRBJ1-3; maybe TRBD1 (6 bases). The CDR3 is 15 residues long. Germline V lookup: CDR1 SGHRS, CDR2 YFSETQ. Trimming cost V 4 bases and J 2 bases, with 13 bases left between them. The CDR3: CASSPPDRPGNTIYF. The CDR3 DNA reads TGCGCCAGCAGCCCGCCCGACAGGCCTGGAAACACCATATATTTT.

The chain is built from TRBV19 and TRBJ1-5; D uncertain. Germline assignment: CDR1 LNHDA and CDR2 SQIVND (reference sequence). CDR3 length: 15 amino acids. V lost 3 bases, J lost 0 bases, and 9 bases lay in between. The CDR3 reads CASSMRATSNQPQHF. The CDR3 DNA sequence: TGTGCCAGTAGTATGAGAGCTACTAGCAATCAGCCCCAGCATTTT.

The genes are TRBV28 and TRBJ1-1; perhaps TRBD1 as D (6 bases). This CDR3 comprises 15 residues. CDR1 and CDR2 from the germline V gene are MDHEN and SYDVKM. V lost 5 bases to trimming and J lost 0 bases, with 13 bases between them. CDR3 amino acids: CASSIWDTMNTEAFF. Written as DNA, the CDR3 is TGTGCCAGCAGTATCTGGGACACAATGAACACTGAAGCTTTCTTT.

This clone was seen a single time. The rearrangement joins TRBV14 to TRBJ2-1, with 7 nucleotides matching TRBD2. The V and J ends lost 3 bases and 5 bases, in that order; junction bases with no gene match: 10. Looked up from germline, CDR1 is SGHDN and CDR2 is FVKESK. CDR3 length: 16 residues. The chain's CDR3 is CASSHQTGLGDNEQFF. As DNA, the CDR3 is TGTGCCAGCAGCCACCAAACCGGACTAGGCGACAATGAGCAGTTCTTC.

This chain links TRBV6-1 with TRBJ2-2; D gene unclear. Per the germline V gene, CDR1 is MNHNS and CDR2 is SASEGT. The CDR3 has 15 amino acids. Trimming took 10 bases from V and 0 from J, leaving 15 bases between them. CDR3 loop: CATKSGPANTGELFF. The CDR3 DNA follows: TGTGCCACCAAATCGGGTCCCGCGAACACCGGGGAGCTGTTTTTT.

V gene TRBV5-1 combines with J gene TRBJ2-7; 7 bases agree with TRBD2. The V gene end was trimmed by 0 bases and the J gene end by 5 bases; junction bases not matched to a gene: 5. This CDR3 has 14 amino acids. Germline CDR1 reads SGHRS; CDR2 reads YFSETQ. The CDR3 DNA is TGCGCCAGCAGCTTGGGGTCCGGGGGGAACGAGCAGTACTTC. It encodes CASSLGSGGNEQYF.

The chain couples TRBV27 to TRBJ1-2; no clear D gene. Between the trimmed V and J ends, which lost 5 bases and 1 base, there was a span of 14 bases. The length of the CDR3 is 15 residues. In germline, CDR1 is MNHEY, CDR2 SMNVEV (reference sequence). The CDR3 protein is CASSQEPTVNYGYTF. CDR3 DNA sequence: TGTGCCAGCAGTCAAGAACCTACAGTTAACTATGGCTACACCTTC.

This chain connects TRBV5-1 to TRBJ1-1, with 9 bases that match TRBD1. V lost 2 bases, J lost 11 bases, and 10 bases stayed unmatched. The CDR3 spans 14 residues. Germline V CDR1 and CDR2: SGHRS, YFSETQ. The CDR3, as DNA: TGCGCCAGCAGCTTAACGACAGGGGGTAATTTGGCTTTCTTT. It encodes CASSLTTGGNLAFF.

J is TRBJ2-7 and V is TRBV11-2, with D possibly matching TRBD2 (6 bases). Trimming removed 5 bases at V and 6 bases at J, with 20 bases between. The germline V gene encodes CDR1 SGHAT and CDR2 FQNNGV. There are 15 residues in the CDR3. The CDR3 loop is CASSHTGLPLSEQYF. CDR3 bases: TGTGCCAGCAGCCATACGGGACTCCCTTTAAGCGAGCAGTACTTC.

V gene TRBV4-2 combines with J gene TRBJ2-3; possible D gene TRBD2, 6 bases. CDR1 is LGHNA, CDR2 YNFKEQ, per germline. Trimming removed 0 bases at V and 0 bases at J, with 13 bases between. The CDR3 sequence is 17 residues long. The DNA of the CDR3 is TGTGCCAGCAGCCAAGATCTTGGGAGGTTCAGCACAGATACGCAGTATTTT. Amino acids: CASSQDLGRFSTDTQYF.

V and J are TRBV2 and TRBJ1-2; 7 bases line up with TRBD1. CDR1 is SNHLY, CDR2 FYNNEI, per germline. Unmatched junction bases numbered 7, after V lost 9 bases and J lost 0 bases. There are 14 residues in the CDR3. As DNA, the CDR3 is TGTGCCAGTCACCGGGACAGCCCTAACTATGGCTACACCTTC. This translates into CASHRDSPNYGYTF.

The chain has TRBV27 and TRBJ2-3; tentatively, D is TRBD2 (6 bases). The CDR3 contains 15 residues. Trimming removed 8 bases from V and 0 bases from J, with 15 bases in between. Germline V gene data show CDR1 as MNHEY and CDR2 as SMNVEV (reference sequence). This CDR3 is CASRRWGVSTDTQYF. The CDR3, as DNA: TGTGCCAGCCGCCGTTGGGGGGTTAGCACAGATACGCAGTATTTT.

Only one count was recorded for this clone. V gene TRBV7-6 combines with J gene TRBJ2-7; 13 nucleotides align to TRBD2. Germline-derived CDR1 and CDR2 are SGHVS and FNYEAQ. CDR3 size: 15 residues. V lost 5 bases and J lost 5; bases outside the gene matches: 6. The CDR3 DNA sequence: TGTGCCAGCAGCCGGACTAGCGGGAGCGGGAACGAGCAGTACTTC. Protein product: CASSRTSGSGNEQYF.

The J gene is TRBJ2-7, the V gene TRBV10-3; possible D gene TRBD2, 5 bases. Germline V gene lookup returns CDR1 ENHRY and CDR2 SYGVKD. Trimming took 10 bases from V and 3 from J, leaving 10 bases between them. The CDR3 contains 11 residues. DNA for the CDR3: TGTGCCAGCACGGAGGACTACGAGCAGTACTTC. Protein product: CASTEDYEQYF.

The chain uses TRBV6-6 and TRBJ2-7; 10 nucleotides align to TRBD1. The junction had 1 base not matched to a gene; V was cut back by 2 bases and J by 3 bases. This CDR3 is built from 14 residues. Germline CDR1 reads MNHNY; CDR2 reads SVGAGI (reference sequence). CDR3 sequence: CASSYRDRGYEQYF. CDR3 nucleotide sequence: TGTGCCAGCAGTTACCGGGACAGGGGCTACGAGCAGTACTTC.

This clone was counted between two and nine times. This chain joins TRBV5-1 and TRBJ2-1; 8 bases match TRBD1. J was trimmed by 2 bases and V by 1 base; bases with no gene match: 2. The CDR3 sequence is 15 residues long. CDR1 and CDR2 (germline): SGHRS, YFSETQ. The CDR3 spells CASSLQGATYNEQFF. The CDR3 DNA sequence: TGCGCCAGCAGCTTGCAGGGGGCAACCTACAATGAGCAGTTCTTC.

The chain uses TRBV5-4 and TRBJ2-5; 9 bases line up with TRBD1. Losses at the gene ends were 0 bases for V and 5 bases for J; bases not matched to a gene: 8. Germline assignment: CDR1 SGHNT and CDR2 YYREEE (reference sequence). The CDR3 totals 16 residues. CDR3 coding DNA: TGTGCCAGCAGCTTGGCGGGACAGGGATCGCTCGAGACCCAGTACTTC. Translation gives CASSLAGQGSLETQYF.

The sample holds a few counts of this clone. The chain links TRBV10-1 to TRBJ2-3; no clear D. Per the germline V gene, CDR1 is WNHNN and CDR2 is SYGVQD (reference sequence). Trimming removed 5 bases from V and 3 bases from J, with 3 bases in between. The CDR3 extends over 11 amino acids. CDR3 region: CASSTTDTQYF. DNA of the CDR3: TGCGCCAGCAGTACAACAGATACGCAGTATTTT.

With regard to this clone: The junction shows a germline mismatch at one end, possibly a read error. The rearrangement links TRBV7-7 to TRBJ2-5, with 7 bases that match TRBD1. This CDR3 contains 13 residues. The germline CDR1 and CDR2 sequences are SSHAT and FNYEAQ (reference sequence). In nucleotides, the CDR3 is TGTGCTAGCAGCTTTAACAGGGGAGAGACCCAGTACTTC. This translates into CASSFNRGETQYF.

The J gene is TRBJ1-6, the V gene TRBV5-1; TRBD1 aligns across 12 bases. Trimming at V came to 0 bases and at J to 10 bases, leaving 5 bases not matched to a gene. The germline V gene has CDR1 SGHRS and CDR2 YFSETQ. This CDR3 contains 16 residues. CDR3 nucleotides: TGCGCCAGCAGCTTGGTTGGGACAGGGGGCACCTCACCCCTCCACTTT. It encodes CASSLVGTGGTSPLHF.

This clone showed up just once. The rearrangement links TRBV2 to TRBJ2-7; 7 nucleotides agree with TRBD2. This CDR3 is built from 14 residues. In germline, CDR1 is SNHLY, CDR2 FYNNEI. With 6 bases clipped from V and 3 bases from J, the junction kept 8 bases outside the gene matches. This CDR3 reads CASRGTGGNYEQYF. The CDR3 DNA is TGTGCCAGCAGGGGAACGGGAGGAAACTACGAGCAGTACTTC.

V gene TRBV18 combines with J gene TRBJ2-3, with TRBD2 matching over 13 bases. The germline V gene encodes CDR1 KGHSH and CDR2 LQKENI. The CDR3 has 17 residues. Trimming at V came to 4 bases and at J to 2 bases, leaving 6 bases not matched to a gene. The CDR3 here is CASSLIGLAGDTDTQYF. Here the CDR3 DNA reads TGTGCCAGCTCACTGATCGGACTAGCGGGGGACACAGATACGCAGTATTTT.

The genes are TRBV6-1 and TRBJ2-5; no clear D gene. The DNA end is a closer match to TRBJ2-7, so the J assignment may be wrong. Germline CDR1 reads MNHNS; CDR2 reads SASEGT. CDR3 length: 11 amino acids. The CDR3 protein is CASRFSYEQYF. As DNA, the CDR3 is TGTGCCAGCAGATTCTCCTACGAGCAGTACTTC.

The J gene is TRBJ2-7, the V gene TRBV27, with 12 bases that match TRBD2. V gave up 2 bases and J gave up 4 bases; unmatched junction bases: 3. The CDR3 contains 15 residues. CDR1 is MNHEY, CDR2 SMNVEV, per germline (reference sequence). Written as DNA, the CDR3 is TGTGCCAGCAGTTTAGCTAGCGGGGGGGCTTACGAGCAGTACTTC. It yields the protein CASSLASGGAYEQYF.

This clone was picked up one time. The chain is built from TRBV5-1 and TRBJ2-3; TRBD1 matches at 7 bases. With 4 bases clipped from V and 1 base from J, the junction kept 3 bases outside the gene matches. The CDR3 contains 14 residues. CDR1 is SGHRS and CDR2 is YFSETQ in the germline V gene. CDR3 sequence: CASSNDRGTDTQYF. CDR3 coding DNA: TGCGCCAGCAGCAACGACAGGGGCACAGATACGCAGTATTTT.

This clone was detected only a few times. The V call is TRBV6-1, the J call TRBJ2-1; 11 positions agree with TRBD2. This CDR3 is built from 17 residues. J was trimmed by 0 bases and V by 4 bases; bases with no gene match: 5. The V gene's germline CDR1 is MNHNS and CDR2 SASEGT. The CDR3 DNA is TGTGCCAGCAGTGCCTCTAGCGGGAGGAGCTCCTACAATGAGCAGTTCTTC. This gives the protein CASSASSGRSSYNEQFF.

The chain links TRBV5-6 to TRBJ1-4; D is unclear. Germline CDR1 reads SGHDT; CDR2 reads YYEEEE. There are 13 residues in the CDR3. V lost 0 bases and J 7 bases, leaving 7 bases between the germline ends. The CDR3 nucleotides read TGTGCCAGCAGCTTGGGGCAGTCTGAAAAACTGTTTTTT. Protein sequence: CASSLGQSEKLFF.

The chain couples TRBV4-3 to TRBJ2-7; 13 bases agree with TRBD2. With 4 bases clipped from V and 5 bases from J, the junction kept 5 bases outside the gene matches. CDR3 size: 15 residues. Germline lookup yields CDR1 LGHNA and CDR2 YSLEER. Here the CDR3 reads CASSPGTSGTHEQYF. The CDR3 region has the DNA TGCGCCAGCAGCCCTGGGACTAGCGGGACCCACGAGCAGTACTTC.

V is TRBV28 and J is TRBJ1-2, with a weak D call TRBD1 (5 bases). The germline CDR1 and CDR2 sequences are MDHEN and SYDVKM. Trimming took 4 bases from V and 5 from J, leaving 17 bases between them. The CDR3 consists of 15 residues. CDR3 protein: CASSSGQGAEYGYTF. The CDR3 bases are TGTGCCAGCAGTTCCGGCCAGGGTGCTGAGTATGGCTACACCTTC.